This T cell receptor (beta chain) was sequenced during a study of human T cells and chemical hapten exposure. This clonotype was picked up many times. The CDR3 contains 15 residues. Per the germline V gene, CDR1 is MNHEY and CDR2 is SVGEGT. The trim removed 6 bases at V and 5 bases at J, leaving 9 bases unmatched. TCRdb independently ran MiXCR on the RACE reads; one entry per CDR3 protein. The data contain under 45,000 distinct CDR3 sequences, less than 5.5% of them singletons. Described time point: healthy volunteer bleed at 6 weeks. From whole blood left unfractionated, total RNA was extracted. The rearrangement uses TRBV6-2 or TRBV6-3 and TRBJ1-1, with 10 nucleotides matching TRBD1. Source material: whole blood. This clonotype was obtained from a human donor in good health. Some clones in this sample may be carry-over from other donors' samples. The DNA of the CDR3 is TGTGCCAGCAGCCGCCCGGGACAGGGGATGACTGAAGCTTTCTTT. Translated, it gives CASSRPGQGMTEAFF.